The TCR beta chain under discussion was sequenced for a study of cytomegalovirus exposure and HLA in healthy donors listed by TCRdb under 2017. About the investigation overall: A later analysis indicated that the 95 to 150 validation repertoires were generated on the platform also employed for the 650 to 850 repertoires of the first cohort. The study aimed to test whether signatures of past pathogen exposure could be identified by cataloging public T cell receptors. In addition to the first cohort of 666 subjects, a separate validation cohort of 100 to 150 different subjects was used. To predict cytomegalovirus infection status, the study combined high-throughput TCR immunosequencing, statistical association of individual TCRs with disease status, and machine learning.

The donors were included in the validation cohort of around 120 subjects, a group kept apart from the roughly 700-subject first cohort. In regard to this clone: Which antigen it targets is not known. Within one base of it there is no much larger clone, and no base qualities were kept.

Unmatched junction bases come to 6, with V trimmed by 4 bases and J by 3 bases. Based on the germline V gene (reference sequence), the CDR1 and CDR2 sequences are SEHNR and FQNEAQ. The CDR3 covers 14 residues, taking in both the cysteine and the phenylalanine. Solely the CDR3 DNA is kept, with 42 bases framed from the first base. What the research found in general, with its limitations: A total of 164 TCR beta chains were listed by the study as associated with cytomegalovirus. The validation cohort had no HLA typing available for a later analysis, so co-occurrence within that cohort was assessed over all 120 or so repertoires. In vitro tests confirmed that a few of the cytomegalovirus-associated TCR beta chains recognize cytomegalovirus antigens. According to the authors, the approach could potentially be generalized to other disease states and immunological phenotypes. Subsequent analysis determined that TCRs grouped into clusters in the first cohort also showed a tendency toward co-occurrence across the approximately 110 validation repertoires, and approximately 94% of cluster scores exceeded 0. Across donors, most TCR sequences were observed very rarely, whereas some public TCRs were present in many individuals. The classifier was reported to diagnose cytomegalovirus status with high specificity and sensitivity in both the original cohort and the validation cohort.

Libraries were made using the immunoSEQ multiplex PCR assay. The study's processing was this. A statistical classification framework was built for diagnosing cytomegalovirus status from the catalog of TCR beta chain sequences. TCRdb mirrors the immuneACCESS table, restricted to in-frame sequences. Some clones are absent from its copies; in checked studies, under half trace to an unresolved V gene, and the reason for the others is unknown. D and trimming come from the DNA, and the V and J calls and clone size come from that table. This sample comprises over 100,000 clones, more than 70% of them detected only once. The ten largest clones take up around 2.1% of the sample.

This sequence uses TRBV7-9 and TRBJ2-7; the central 7 bases match TRBD1. Input material: PBMCs. This sequence was found in a woman younger than 35 in good health and CMV-seronegative. At the DNA level, the sequence is TGTGCCAGCAGCTCCCCGACAGGGATCTACGAGCAGTACTTC. This yields the protein CASSSPTGIYEQYF.